The T cell receptor (beta chain) described here comes from a study of OX40 agonist ivuxolimab in advanced cancers. The V end was cut by 0 bases, the J end by 3 bases, with 6 bases between. This CDR3 comprises 13 residues. Germline CDR1 and CDR2: SGDLS and YYNGEE. TCRdb's copy holds only in-frame clones and misses some; the assay was immunoSEQ multiplex PCR. The sample shows 50,000 to 70,000 clones, about 86% of them seen only once. Autoimmune disease history or systemic immunosuppression led to patients being barred. This clonotype was obtained from an adult with an advanced solid tumor such as melanoma, head and neck, liver or kidney cancer. The chain joins TRBV9 to TRBJ1-1, with D hard to call. Sample: CD4+ or CD8+ T cells sorted from blood, taken in a trial of the OX40 agonist ivuxolimab. Here the CDR3 reads CASSVGVDTEAFF. CDR3 DNA sequence: TGTGCCAGCAGCGTAGGGGTTGACACTGAAGCTTTCTTT.